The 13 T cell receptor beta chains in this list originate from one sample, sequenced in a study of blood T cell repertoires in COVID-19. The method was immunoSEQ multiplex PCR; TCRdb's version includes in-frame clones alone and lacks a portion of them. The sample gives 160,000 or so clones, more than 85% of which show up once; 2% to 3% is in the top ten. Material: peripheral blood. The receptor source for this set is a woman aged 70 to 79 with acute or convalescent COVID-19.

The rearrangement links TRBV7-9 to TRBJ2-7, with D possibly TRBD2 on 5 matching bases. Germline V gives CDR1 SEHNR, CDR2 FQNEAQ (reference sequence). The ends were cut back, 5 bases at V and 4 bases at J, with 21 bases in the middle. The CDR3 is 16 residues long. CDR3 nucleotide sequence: TGTGCCAGCAGCGCACACCAAGGAGGCCGATTGTACGAGCAGTACTTC. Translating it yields CASSAHQGGRLYEQYF.

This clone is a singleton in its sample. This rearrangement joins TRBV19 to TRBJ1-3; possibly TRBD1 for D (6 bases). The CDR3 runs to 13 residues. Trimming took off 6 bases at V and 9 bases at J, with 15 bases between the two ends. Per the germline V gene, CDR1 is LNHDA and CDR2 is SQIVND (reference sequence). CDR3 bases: TGTGCCAGTAGACTACAGGGTGCCGGCACCATATATTTT. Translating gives CASRLQGAGTIYF.

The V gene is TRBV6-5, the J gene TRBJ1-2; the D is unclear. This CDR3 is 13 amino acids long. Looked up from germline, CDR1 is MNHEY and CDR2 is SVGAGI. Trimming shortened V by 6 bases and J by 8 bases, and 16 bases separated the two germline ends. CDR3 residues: CASRARDDRGYTF. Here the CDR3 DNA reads TGTGCCAGCAGGGCGAGGGATGATCGAGGCTACACCTTC.

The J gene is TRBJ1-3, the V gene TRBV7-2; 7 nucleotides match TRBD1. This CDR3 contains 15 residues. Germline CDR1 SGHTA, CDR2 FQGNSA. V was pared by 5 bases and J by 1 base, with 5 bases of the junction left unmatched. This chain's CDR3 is CASSRQGTSGNTIYF. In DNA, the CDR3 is TGTGCCAGCAGCAGACAGGGTACTTCTGGAAACACCATATATTTT.

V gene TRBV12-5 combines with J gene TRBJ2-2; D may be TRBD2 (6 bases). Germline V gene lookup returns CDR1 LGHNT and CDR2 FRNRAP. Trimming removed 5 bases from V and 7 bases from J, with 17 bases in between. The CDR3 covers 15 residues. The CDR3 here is CASGRPMGGVGELFF. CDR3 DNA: TGTGCTAGTGGTCGACCAATGGGCGGGGTCGGGGAGCTGTTTTTT.

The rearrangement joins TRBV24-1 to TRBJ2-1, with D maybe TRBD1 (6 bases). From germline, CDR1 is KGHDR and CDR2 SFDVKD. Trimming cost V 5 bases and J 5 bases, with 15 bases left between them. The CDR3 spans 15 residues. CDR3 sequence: CATSVHRASNNEQFF. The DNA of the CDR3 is TGTGCCACCAGTGTTCACAGGGCGTCTAACAATGAGCAGTTCTTC.

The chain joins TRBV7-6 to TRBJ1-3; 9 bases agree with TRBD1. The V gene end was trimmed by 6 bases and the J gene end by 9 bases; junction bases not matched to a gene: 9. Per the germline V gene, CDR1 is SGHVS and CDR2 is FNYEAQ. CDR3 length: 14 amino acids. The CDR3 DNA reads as TGTGCCAGCAGGAAGGGACAGGGAGTTCCCACCATATATTTT. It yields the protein CASRKGQGVPTIYF.

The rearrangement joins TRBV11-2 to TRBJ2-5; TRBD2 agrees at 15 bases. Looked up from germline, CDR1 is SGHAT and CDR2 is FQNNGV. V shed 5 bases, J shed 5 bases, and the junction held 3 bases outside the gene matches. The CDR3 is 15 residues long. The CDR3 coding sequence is TGTGCCAGCAGCGGACTAGCGGGGGGGCGGGAGACCCAGTACTTC. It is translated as CASSGLAGGRETQYF.

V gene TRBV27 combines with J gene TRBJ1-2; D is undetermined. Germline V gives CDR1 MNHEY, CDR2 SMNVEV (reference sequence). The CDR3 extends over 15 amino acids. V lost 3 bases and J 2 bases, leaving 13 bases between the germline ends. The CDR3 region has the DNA TGTGCCAGCAGTTTTCAGAGTACGGGAAACTATGGCTACACCTTC. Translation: CASSFQSTGNYGYTF.

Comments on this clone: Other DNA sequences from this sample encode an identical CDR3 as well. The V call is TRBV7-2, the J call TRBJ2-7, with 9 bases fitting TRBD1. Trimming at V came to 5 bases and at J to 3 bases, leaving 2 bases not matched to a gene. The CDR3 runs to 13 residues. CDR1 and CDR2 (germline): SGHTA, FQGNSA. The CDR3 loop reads CASSPGQGYEQYF. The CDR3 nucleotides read TGTGCCAGCAGCCCGGGACAGGGCTACGAGCAGTACTTC.

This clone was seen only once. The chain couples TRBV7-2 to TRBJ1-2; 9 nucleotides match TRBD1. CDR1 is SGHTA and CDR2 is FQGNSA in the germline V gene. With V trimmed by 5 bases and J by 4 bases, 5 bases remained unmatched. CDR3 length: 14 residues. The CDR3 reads CASSAQTGGYGYTF. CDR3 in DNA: TGTGCCAGCAGCGCCCAGACAGGGGGCTATGGCTACACCTTC.

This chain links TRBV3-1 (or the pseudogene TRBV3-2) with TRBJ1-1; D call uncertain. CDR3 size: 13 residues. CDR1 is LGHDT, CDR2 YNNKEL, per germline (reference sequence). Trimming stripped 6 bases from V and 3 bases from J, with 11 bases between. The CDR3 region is CASSGRGDTEAFF. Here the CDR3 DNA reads TGTGCCAGCAGTGGCCGGGGAGACACTGAAGCTTTCTTT.

The CDR3 here is CASSPQGETQYF. For the CDR3, the DNA is TGTGCCAGCAGTCCCCAGGGAGAGACCCAGTACTTC. This sequence joins TRBV6-6 and TRBJ2-5, with TRBD1 as a possible D gene (5 bases). The V gene's germline CDR1 is MNHNY and CDR2 SVGAGI (reference sequence). This CDR3 has 12 residues. Trimming removed 5 bases from V and 4 bases from J, with 8 bases in between.